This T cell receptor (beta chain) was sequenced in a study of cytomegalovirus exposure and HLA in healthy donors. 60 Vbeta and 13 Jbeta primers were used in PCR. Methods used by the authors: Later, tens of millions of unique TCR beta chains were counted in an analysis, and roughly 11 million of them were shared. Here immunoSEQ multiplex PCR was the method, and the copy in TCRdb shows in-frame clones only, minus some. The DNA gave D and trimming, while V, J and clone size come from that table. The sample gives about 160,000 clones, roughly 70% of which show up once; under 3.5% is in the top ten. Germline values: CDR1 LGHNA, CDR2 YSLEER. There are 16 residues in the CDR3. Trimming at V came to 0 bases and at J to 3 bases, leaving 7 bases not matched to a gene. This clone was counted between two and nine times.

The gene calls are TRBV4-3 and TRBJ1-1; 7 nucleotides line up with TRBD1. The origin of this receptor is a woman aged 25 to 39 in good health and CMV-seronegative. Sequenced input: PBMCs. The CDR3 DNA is TGCGCCAGCAGCCAAGATTCGCCAGGGGGGCACACTGAAGCTTTCTTT. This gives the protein CASSQDSPGGHTEAFF.